This is a list of T cell receptor beta chains from one sample in a study of control samples from healthy donors and cancer patients. Produced via immunoSEQ multiplex PCR; TCRdb's table is partial and in-frame only. The sample has 150,000 to 190,000 clones; about 93% are singletons. Sequencing was performed on blood. The receptors were gathered from a man in his fifties in good health. CDR3s include the opening cysteine and the closing phenylalanine or tryptophan. A D gene is named only where the DNA matches it firmly. The listing skips clone size in some rows; elsewhere it reads once, few, many or a size class.

v_gene	d_gene	j_gene	abundance	CDR3aa	CDR3nt
TRBV10-1	NA	TRBJ2-2	NA	CASSERHNTGELFF	TGCGCCAGCAGTGAGCGCCATAACACCGGGGAGCTGTTTTTT
TRBV7-6	TRBD1	TRBJ2-7	NA	CASSLADRVLTYEQYF	TGTGCCAGCAGCTTAGCGGACAGGGTCTTAACCTACGAGCAGTACTTC
TRBV18	TRBD1	TRBJ1-3	NA	CASSPPGQGISGNTIYF	TGTGCCAGCTCACCACCGGGACAGGGAATCTCTGGAAACACCATATATTTT
TRBV28	NA	TRBJ2-7	once	CASSRMGPRGYYEQYF	TGTGCCAGCAGTCGGATGGGACCGAGGGGTTACTACGAGCAGTACTTC
TRBV12-2	NA	TRBJ2-7	NA	CASRPPEPSVYEQYF	TGTGCAAGTCGCCCTCCCGAACCTAGTGTCTACGAGCAGTACTTC
TRBV19	NA	TRBJ2-3	NA	CASSIERTNTDTQYF	TGTGCCAGTAGTATCGAGAGGACAAACACAGATACGCAGTATTTT
TRBV19	TRBD1	TRBJ1-1	NA	CASSKRDRLNTEAFF	TGTGCCAGTAGTAAGCGGGACAGACTGAACACTGAAGCTTTCTTT
TRBV7-2	NA	TRBJ1-1	NA	CASSRRRDLLGTEAFF	TGTGCCAGCAGCCGGAGGAGGGACCTACTAGGGACTGAAGCTTTCTTT
TRBV23-1	TRBD2	TRBJ2-1	few	CASSGQGLGLASNEQFF	TGCGCCAGCAGTGGACAGGGACTGGGACTAGCGAGCAATGAGCAGTTCTTC
TRBV12-5	TRBD2	TRBJ2-2	NA	CASGRLAGGGELFF	TGTGCTAGTGGAAGACTAGCGGGAGGTGGGGAGCTGTTTTTT
TRBV6-5	NA	TRBJ2-7	NA	CASRQRGESEQYF	TGTGCCAGCAGACAGAGGGGGGAGTCCGAGCAGTACTTC
TRBV5-4	NA	TRBJ2-2	NA	CASSLRRQANTGELFF	TGTGCCAGCAGCTTAAGAAGGCAGGCGAACACCGGGGAGCTGTTTTTT
TRBV5-4	NA	TRBJ2-5	once	CASSLVKETQYF	TGTGCCAGCAGCTTGGTAAAGGAGACCCAGTACTTC
TRBV19	NA	TRBJ2-7	once	CASVKAGTREQYF	TGTGCCAGTGTAAAAGCGGGGACACGCGAGCAGTACTTC
TRBV6-5	NA	TRBJ2-5	NA	CASSMGFGETQYF	TGTGCCAGCAGTATGGGGTTCGGAGAGACCCAGTACTTC
TRBV18	NA	TRBJ1-4	NA	CASSYLTGTNEKLFF	TGTGCCAGCTCATACTTGACCGGGACTAATGAAAAACTGTTTTTT
TRBV9	NA	TRBJ2-5	NA	CASSLGSSGKTQYF	TGTGCCAGCAGTCTCGGGAGTAGTGGGAAGACCCAGTACTTC
TRBV5-1	NA	TRBJ1-5	few	CASSLLGGSNQPQHF	TGCGCCAGCAGCTTGCTTGGAGGTAGCAATCAGCCCCAGCATTTT
TRBV27	NA	TRBJ1-2	NA	CASTTRQAIGTNYGYTF	TGTGCCAGCACTACCAGACAAGCCATCGGGACTAACTATGGCTACACCTTC
TRBV6-5	NA	TRBJ1-3	NA	CASSYQGTGNTIYF	TGTGCCAGCAGTTACCAGGGCACTGGAAACACCATATATTTT
TRBV5-1	NA	TRBJ2-2	NA	CASSNSRGVNTGELFF	TGCGCCAGCAGCAACTCCCGGGGAGTTAACACCGGGGAGCTGTTTTTT
TRBV28	NA	TRBJ2-1	NA	CASRPTPTGGVFDEQFF	TGTGCCAGCAGGCCTACCCCAACAGGGGGGGTATTCGATGAGCAGTTCTTC
TRBV5-6	NA	TRBJ2-6	once	CASSLQGTDSGANVLTF	TGTGCCAGCAGCCTACAGGGTACTGACTCTGGGGCCAACGTCCTGACTTTC
TRBV13	NA	TRBJ1-6	NA	CASSGSSYNSPLHF	TGTGCCAGTTCGGGAAGCTCCTATAATTCACCCCTCCACTTT
TRBV5-4	NA	TRBJ2-7	NA	CASSGGSYEQYF	TGTGCCAGCAGTGGTGGGAGCTACGAGCAGTACTTC
TRBV10-3	TRBD1	TRBJ2-3	once	CATRQGTSTDTQYF	TGTGCCACCCGACAGGGAACTAGCACAGATACGCAGTATTTT
TRBV2	TRBD2	TRBJ2-1	once	CASSVAGGPGNEQFF	TGTGCCAGCAGTGTTGCGGGAGGGCCGGGTAATGAGCAGTTCTTC
TRBV15	TRBD2	TRBJ2-1	NA	CATSRDRTSGSISYNEQFF	TGTGCCACCAGCAGGGATCGGACTAGCGGGAGTATCTCCTACAATGAGCAGTTCTTC
TRBV13	NA	TRBJ1-2	NA	CASSLGGGTSAYTF	TGTGCCAGCAGCTTAGGCGGAGGGACCAGCGCCTACACCTTC
TRBV5-1	TRBD1	TRBJ1-1	NA	CASSFSGGSSTEAFF	TGCGCCAGCAGCTTTTCAGGGGGGTCCAGCACTGAAGCTTTCTTT
TRBV4-1	NA	TRBJ2-5	NA	CASSQDSTNQETQYF	TGCGCCAGCAGCCAAGACTCGACTAACCAAGAGACCCAGTACTTC
TRBV11-1	NA	TRBJ2-1	NA	CASSLGREWDEQFF	TGTGCCAGCAGCTTAGGGCGGGAATGGGATGAGCAGTTCTTC
TRBV5-6	TRBD1	TRBJ1-5	NA	CASSLFRTGNQPQHF	TGTGCCAGCAGCTTGTTTCGGACAGGGAATCAGCCCCAGCATTTT
TRBV5-4	NA	TRBJ2-7	NA	CASSLVGGNYEQYF	TGTGCCAGCAGCTTGGTGGGGGGCAACTACGAGCAGTACTTC
TRBV20-1	NA	TRBJ2-5	NA	CSAPTGLTQYF	TGCAGTGCGCCTACGGGTTTGACCCAGTACTTC
TRBV2	NA	TRBJ2-5	NA	CASTPEHQETQYF	TGTGCCAGCACGCCAGAGCACCAAGAGACCCAGTACTTC
TRBV2	TRBD1	TRBJ1-1	NA	CARARTGLNTEAFF	TGTGCCAGGGCCAGGACAGGGTTGAACACTGAAGCTTTCTTT
TRBV4-1	NA	TRBJ2-7	NA	CASSQGERTSSYEQYF	TGCGCCAGCAGCCAAGGAGAGCGGACGAGCTCCTACGAGCAGTACTTC
TRBV20-1	TRBD2	TRBJ2-5	once	CSARLAGNQYF	TGCAGTGCTCGACTAGCGGGAAATCAGTACTTC
TRBV7-2	TRBD1	TRBJ1-1	NA	CASSLGTGREAFF	TGTGCCAGCAGCTTAGGGACAGGTCGGGAAGCTTTCTTT
TRBV29-1	TRBD2	TRBJ2-3	NA	CSVGTLGLAVTDTQYF	TGCAGCGTTGGTACCTTAGGACTAGCGGTTACAGATACGCAGTATTTT
TRBV4-1	NA	TRBJ1-2	NA	CASSQGEGRYGYTF	TGCGCCAGCAGCCAAGGTGAGGGGAGGTATGGCTACACCTTC
TRBV6-2/TRBV6-3	NA	TRBJ1-6	NA	CASSSSTGINSPLHF	TGTGCCAGCAGCTCCTCGACGGGTATTAATTCACCCCTCCACTTT
TRBV19	TRBD1	TRBJ1-1	NA	CASTRQGNTEAFF	TGTGCCAGTACCAGACAGGGGAACACTGAAGCTTTCTTT
TRBV3-1/TRBV3-2	TRBD2	TRBJ2-1	NA	CASSQGLAGNEQFF	TGTGCCAGCAGCCAGGGACTAGCGGGGAATGAGCAGTTCTTC
TRBV27	TRBD1	TRBJ1-1	NA	CASSFYGTANTEAFF	TGTGCCAGCAGTTTCTATGGGACAGCGAACACTGAAGCTTTCTTT
TRBV7-9	TRBD1	TRBJ1-1	NA	CASSLEPGQGTEAFF	TGTGCCAGCAGCCTTGAACCGGGACAGGGCACTGAAGCTTTCTTT